Included here is one T cell receptor beta chain sequence, with context. CD8 cells classed as naive were CD45RO-negative and positively selected for CCR7, excluding terminally differentiated effector memory CD45RA+ cells. Some clones are missing from TCRdb's copy, which holds only in-frame ones; the method was immunoSEQ multiplex PCR. The table includes nearly 2 million clones, about 95% detected once. The entry originates in a study of shared clonotypes between healthy human individuals. The V end lost 4 bases, the J end lost 6 bases, and 20 bases lay between the germline ends. The V gene's germline CDR1 is MDHEN and CDR2 SYDVKM. The CDR3 loop spans 16 amino acids.

The genes are TRBV28 and TRBJ2-3; D assignment may be TRBD1 or TRBD2 (5 bases each). This receptor was identified in a man in his late teens or twenties in good health. Sequencing used naive CD8+ T cells sorted from blood. The CDR3, as DNA: TGTGCCAGCAGTTACGACGGGACGGCCCCCCCGGATACGCAGTATTTT. This gives the protein CASSYDGTAPPDTQYF.